Listed here are 11 T cell receptor beta chains from one sample, sequenced in a study of blood T cells in healthy people across ages. A sample-barcoded 5' primer and a J-beta primer mix were used in a second PCR of roughly 7 to 11 cycles. TCRdb re-analysed the 5' RACE reads in MiXCR, keeping a single row per CDR3 protein. The table shows 450,000 to 600,000 distinct CDR3 sequences, with about 29% occurring only once. A further study also used this sample, focusing on T cells of mothers and their children.

The source material was blood. These receptors originate from a boy aged 2 to 10 in good health.

This clonotype was counted ten times or more. This chain connects TRBV15 to TRBJ2-1; D not resolved. The CDR3 is 15 residues long. The V gene's germline CDR1 is LNHNV and CDR2 YYDKDF (reference sequence). V was clipped by 0 bases and J by 5 bases, with 11 bases between them. CDR3 in amino acids: CATSRDPVNNNEQFF. The CDR3 DNA follows: TGTGCCACCAGCAGAGACCCGGTGAACAACAATGAGCAGTTCTTC.

This clonotype was counted between two and nine times. V is TRBV5-4 and J is TRBJ2-1, with a weak D call TRBD2 (5 bases). CDR3 length: 14 amino acids. V lost 1 base and J 6 bases, leaving 11 bases between the germline ends. Germline-derived CDR1 and CDR2 are SGHNT and YYREEE (reference sequence). The CDR3 DNA is TGTGCCAGCAGCTTGTCTCCTAGCCGCAATGAGCAGTTCTTC. Its protein product is CASSLSPSRNEQFF. The complete variable domain, with remaining parts taken from reference TRBV5-4 and TRBJ2-1, reads ETGVTQSPTHLIKTRGQQVTLRCSSQSGHNTVSWYQQALGQGPQFIFQYYREEENGRGNFPPRFSGLQFPNYSSELNVNALELDDSALYLCASSLSPSRNEQFFGPGTRLTVL.

The chain has TRBV20-1 and TRBJ2-1; D is unresolved. Trimming pared 1 base from V and 5 bases from J, leaving 12 bases between. This CDR3 comprises 14 residues. Germline assignment: CDR1 DFQATT and CDR2 SNEGSKA (reference sequence). Written as DNA, the CDR3 is TGCAGTGCTAGAGGGGGTACTGCTGACAATGAGCAGTTCTTC. Translated, it gives CSARGGTADNEQFF.

This clonotype was counted between two and nine times. The J gene is TRBJ2-5, the V gene TRBV20-1, with D tentatively TRBD2 (6 bases). Germline-derived CDR1 and CDR2 are DFQATT and SNEGSKA (reference sequence). The CDR3 sequence is 13 residues long. Trimming took off 1 base at V and 5 bases at J, with 11 bases between the two ends. The CDR3 coding sequence is TGCAGTGCTAGAGGGTCGGGGGTTGAGACCCAGTACTTC. It specifies CSARGSGVETQYF.

This clonotype appeared a single time. The chain links TRBV20-1 to TRBJ2-7; D not resolved. Matching the DNA end better, TRBJ2-1 makes the J call doubtful. Germline CDR1 is DFQATT and CDR2 is SNEGSKA (reference sequence). The CDR3 is made up of 14 amino acids. The CDR3 sequence is CSARDHKTYNEQFF. In DNA form, the CDR3 reads TGCAGTGCTAGAGACCACAAGACCTACAATGAGCAGTTCTTC.

The chain uses TRBV20-1 and TRBJ2-5, with 10 bases identical to TRBD2. The DNA matches TRBJ2-1 better at its end, which makes the J call doubtful. The CDR3 is 14 amino acids. The germline CDR1 and CDR2 sequences are DFQATT and SNEGSKA (reference sequence). CDR3: CSARGAGGIYEQFF. The CDR3 DNA reads as TGCAGTGCTAGAGGAGCGGGGGGGATTTATGAGCAGTTCTTC.

Note on this clonotype: Its ends do not fully match the called genes, so a read error is possible. This chain uses TRBV10-2 with TRBJ2-7; D unclear. Germline assignment: CDR1 WSHSY and CDR2 SAAADI. CDR3 length: 12 amino acids. CDR3 bases: TGCGCCAGCCGTGAGGAACGAAGCGAGCACTACTTC. Encoded protein: CASREERSEHYF.

J is TRBJ1-1 and V is TRBV4-1; D is unresolved. Germline V gene data show CDR1 as MGHRA and CDR2 as YSYEKL. This CDR3 contains 17 residues. Deletions cut 0 bases from V and 1 base from J, with 15 bases between. The CDR3 here is CASSQDPAGETNTEAFF. CDR3 in DNA: TGCGCCAGCAGCCAAGATCCGGCAGGAGAAACGAACACTGAAGCTTTCTTT.

This rearrangement joins TRBV9 to TRBJ1-6; possible D gene TRBD1, 6 bases. Trimming left V 3 bases short and J 8 bases short, with 9 bases between. Germline V gene data show CDR1 as SGDLS and CDR2 as YYNGEE. The CDR3 length is 13 residues. CDR3 coding DNA: TGTGCCAGCAGCGATACAGGGTATTCACCCCTCCACTTT. Translated, it gives CASSDTGYSPLHF. Full variable domain (outside the CDR3, taken from reference TRBV9 and TRBJ1-6): DSGVTQTPKHLITATGQRVTLRCSPRSGDLSVYWYQQSLDQGLQFLIQYYNGEERAKGNILERFSAQQFPDLHSELNLSSLELGDSALYFCASSDTGYSPLHFGNGTRLTVT.

The CDR3 sequence is CSVEVESSYEQYF. CDR3 sequence (DNA): TGCAGCGTTGAAGTGGAGAGCTCCTACGAGCAGTACTTC. This chain connects TRBV29-1 to TRBJ2-1; no firm D call. The better agreement between TRBJ2-7 and the DNA end casts doubt on the J call. The CDR3 totals 13 residues. Germline V gives CDR1 SQVTM, CDR2 ANQGSEA.

This chain links TRBV20-1 with TRBJ1-6; 8 bases line up with TRBD1. CDR3 length: 15 amino acids. Trimming removed 3 bases from V and 5 bases from J; junction bases left unmatched: 6. Germline CDR1 is DFQATT and CDR2 is SNEGSKA (reference sequence). The CDR3 here is CSARDREDHNSPLHF. The CDR3 region has the DNA TGCAGTGCTAGGGACAGGGAGGACCATAATTCACCCCTCCACTTT.